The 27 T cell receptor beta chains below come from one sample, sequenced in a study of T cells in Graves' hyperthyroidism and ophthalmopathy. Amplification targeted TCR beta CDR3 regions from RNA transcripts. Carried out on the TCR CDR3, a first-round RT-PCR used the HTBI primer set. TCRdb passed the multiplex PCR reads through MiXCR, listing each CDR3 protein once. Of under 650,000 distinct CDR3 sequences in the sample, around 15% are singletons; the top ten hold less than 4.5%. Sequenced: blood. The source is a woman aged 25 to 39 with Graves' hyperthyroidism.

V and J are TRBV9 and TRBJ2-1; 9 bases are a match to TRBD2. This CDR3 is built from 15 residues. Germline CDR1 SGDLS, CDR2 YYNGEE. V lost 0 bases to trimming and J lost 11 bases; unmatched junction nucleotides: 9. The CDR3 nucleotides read TGTGCCAGCAGCGTAGGGGGTAGCGGGAGTGGGAAGCAGTTCTTC. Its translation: CASSVGGSGSGKQFF.

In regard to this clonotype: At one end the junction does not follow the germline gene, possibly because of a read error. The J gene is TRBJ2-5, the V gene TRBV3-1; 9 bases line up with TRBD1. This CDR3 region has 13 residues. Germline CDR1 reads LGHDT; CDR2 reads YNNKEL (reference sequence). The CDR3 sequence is CASSQIPGDRANF. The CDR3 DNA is TGTGCCAGCAGCCAAATTCCTGGGGACAGGGCGAACTTC.

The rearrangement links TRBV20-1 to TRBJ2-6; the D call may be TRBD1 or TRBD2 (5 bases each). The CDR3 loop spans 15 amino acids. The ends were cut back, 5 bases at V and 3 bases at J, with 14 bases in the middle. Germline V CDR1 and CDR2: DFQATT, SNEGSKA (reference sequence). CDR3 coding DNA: TGCAGTGCTTTGTCGTCGGGGCTTGGGGCCAACGTCCTGACTTTC. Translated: CSALSSGLGANVLTF.

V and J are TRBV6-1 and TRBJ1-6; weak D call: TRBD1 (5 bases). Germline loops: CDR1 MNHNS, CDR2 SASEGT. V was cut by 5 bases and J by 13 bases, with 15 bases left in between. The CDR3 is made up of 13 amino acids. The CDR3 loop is CASSRGSHLPLHF. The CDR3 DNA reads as TGTGCCAGCAGTAGGGGATCCCATTTGCCCCTCCACTTT.

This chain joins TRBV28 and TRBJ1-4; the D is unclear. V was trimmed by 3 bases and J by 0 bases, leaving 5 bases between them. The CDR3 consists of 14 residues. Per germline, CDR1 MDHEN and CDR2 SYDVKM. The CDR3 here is CASSFFATNEKLFF. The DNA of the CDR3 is TGTGCCAGCAGTTTTTTCGCAACTAATGAAAAACTGTTTTTT.

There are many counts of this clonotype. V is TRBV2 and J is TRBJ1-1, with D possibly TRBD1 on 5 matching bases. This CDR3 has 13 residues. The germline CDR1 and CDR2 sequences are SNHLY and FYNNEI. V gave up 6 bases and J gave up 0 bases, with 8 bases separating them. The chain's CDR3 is CASRRGMNTEAFF. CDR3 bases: TGTGCCAGCAGGCGGGGCATGAACACTGAAGCTTTCTTT.

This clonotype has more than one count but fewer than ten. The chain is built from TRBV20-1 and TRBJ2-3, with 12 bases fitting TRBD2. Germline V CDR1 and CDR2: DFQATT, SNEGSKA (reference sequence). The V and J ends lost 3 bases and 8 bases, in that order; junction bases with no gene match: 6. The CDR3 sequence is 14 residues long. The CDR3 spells CSASPSGRAGTQYF. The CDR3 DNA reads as TGCAGTGCTAGTCCTAGCGGGAGGGCAGGTACGCAGTATTTT.

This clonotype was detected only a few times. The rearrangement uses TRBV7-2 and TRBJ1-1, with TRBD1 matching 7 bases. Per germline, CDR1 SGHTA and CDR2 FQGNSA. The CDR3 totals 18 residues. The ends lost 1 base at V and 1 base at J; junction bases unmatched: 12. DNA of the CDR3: TGTGCCAGCAGCTTAGTTTCGGCGCTGACAGGGTCGAACACTGAAGCTTTCTTT. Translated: CASSLVSALTGSNTEAFF.

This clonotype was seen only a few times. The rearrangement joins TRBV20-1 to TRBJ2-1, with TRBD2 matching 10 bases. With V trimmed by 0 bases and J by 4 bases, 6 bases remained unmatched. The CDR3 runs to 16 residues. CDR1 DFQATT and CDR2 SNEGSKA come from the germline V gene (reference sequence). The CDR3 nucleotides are TGCAGTGCTAGAGATCTGTTACTAGCGGGGTACAATGAGCAGTTCTTC. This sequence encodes CSARDLLLAGYNEQFF.

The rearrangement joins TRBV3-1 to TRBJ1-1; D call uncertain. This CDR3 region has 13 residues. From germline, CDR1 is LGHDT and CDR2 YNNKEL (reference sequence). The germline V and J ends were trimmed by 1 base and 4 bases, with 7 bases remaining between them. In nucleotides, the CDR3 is TGTGCCAGCAGCCAAGTTGGTGCCACTGAAGCTTTCTTT. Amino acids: CASSQVGATEAFF.

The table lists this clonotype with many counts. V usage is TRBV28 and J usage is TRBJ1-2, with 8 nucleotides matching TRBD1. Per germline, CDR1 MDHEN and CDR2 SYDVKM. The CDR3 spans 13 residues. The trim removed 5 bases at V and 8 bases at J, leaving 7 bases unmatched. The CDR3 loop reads CASSRRGRKGYTF. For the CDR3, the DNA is TGTGCCAGCAGTCGCAGGGGGCGCAAAGGCTACACCTTC.

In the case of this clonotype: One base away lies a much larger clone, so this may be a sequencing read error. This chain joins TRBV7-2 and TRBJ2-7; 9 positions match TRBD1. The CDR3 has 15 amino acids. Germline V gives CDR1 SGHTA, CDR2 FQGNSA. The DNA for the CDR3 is TGTGCCAGCAGCGCCGACAGGGGGGCCTCCTACGGGCAGTACTTC. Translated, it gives CASSADRGASYGQYF.

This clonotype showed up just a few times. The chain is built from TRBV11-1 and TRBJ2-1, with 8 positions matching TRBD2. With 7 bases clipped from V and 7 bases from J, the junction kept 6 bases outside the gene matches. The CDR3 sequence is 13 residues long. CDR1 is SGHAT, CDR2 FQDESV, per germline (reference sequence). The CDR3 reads CASILRGGNEQFF. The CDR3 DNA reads TGTGCCAGCATTCTCCGGGGGGGGAATGAGCAGTTCTTC.

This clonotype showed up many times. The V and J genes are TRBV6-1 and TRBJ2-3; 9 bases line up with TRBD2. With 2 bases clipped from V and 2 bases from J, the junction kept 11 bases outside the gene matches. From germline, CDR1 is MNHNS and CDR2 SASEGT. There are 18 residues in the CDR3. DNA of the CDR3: TGTGCCAGCAGTGAACCCCCCAGACTAGCGGAAGACACAGATACGCAGTATTTT. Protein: CASSEPPRLAEDTDTQYF.

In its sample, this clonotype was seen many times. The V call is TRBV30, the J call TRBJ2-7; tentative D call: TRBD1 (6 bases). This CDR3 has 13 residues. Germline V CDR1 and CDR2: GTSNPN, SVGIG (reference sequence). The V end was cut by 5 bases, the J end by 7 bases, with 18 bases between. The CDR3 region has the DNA TGTGCCTGGGGGGGCGGGCCTACTGGTGAGCAGTACTTC. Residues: CAWGGGPTGEQYF.

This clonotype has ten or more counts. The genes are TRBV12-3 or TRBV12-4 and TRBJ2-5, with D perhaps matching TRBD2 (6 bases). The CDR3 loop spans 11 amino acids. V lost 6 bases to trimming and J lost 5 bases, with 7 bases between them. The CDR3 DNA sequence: TGTGCCAGCAGGGGAGGCGAGACCCAGTACTTC. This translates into CASRGGETQYF.

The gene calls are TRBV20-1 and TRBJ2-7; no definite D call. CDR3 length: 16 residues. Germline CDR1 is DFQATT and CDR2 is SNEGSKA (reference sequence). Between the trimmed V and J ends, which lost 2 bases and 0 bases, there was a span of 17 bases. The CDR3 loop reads CSARKTLRRSSYEQYF. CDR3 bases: TGCAGTGCTAGAAAGACACTCCGAAGGAGCTCCTACGAGCAGTACTTC.

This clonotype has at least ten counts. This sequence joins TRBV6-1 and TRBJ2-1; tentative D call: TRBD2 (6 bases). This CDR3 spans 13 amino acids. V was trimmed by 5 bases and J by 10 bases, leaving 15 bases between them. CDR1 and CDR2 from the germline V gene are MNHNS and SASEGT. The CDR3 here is CASSQPLAKEQFF. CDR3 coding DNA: TGTGCCAGCAGTCAACCCCTAGCGAAAGAGCAGTTCTTC.

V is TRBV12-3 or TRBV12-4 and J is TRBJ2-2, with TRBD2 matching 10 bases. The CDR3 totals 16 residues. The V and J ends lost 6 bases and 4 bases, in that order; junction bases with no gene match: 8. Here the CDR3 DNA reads TGTGCCAGCAGACAACCTAGCGGGAGTGGCACCGGGGAGCTGTTTTTT. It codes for CASRQPSGSGTGELFF.

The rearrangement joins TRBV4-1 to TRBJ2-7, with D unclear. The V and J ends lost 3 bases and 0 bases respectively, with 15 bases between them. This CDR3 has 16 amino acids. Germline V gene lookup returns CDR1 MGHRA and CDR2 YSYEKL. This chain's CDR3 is CASSQGWADLSYEQYF. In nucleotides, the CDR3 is TGCGCCAGCAGCCAGGGGTGGGCAGACCTCTCCTACGAGCAGTACTTC.

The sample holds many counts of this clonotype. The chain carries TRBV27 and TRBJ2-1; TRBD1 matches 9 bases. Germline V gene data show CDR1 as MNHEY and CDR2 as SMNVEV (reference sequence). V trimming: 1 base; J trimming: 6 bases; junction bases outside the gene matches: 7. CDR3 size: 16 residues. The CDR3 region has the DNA TGTGCCAGCAGTTTATACGAGGACAGGGGACCCAATGAGCAGTTCTTC. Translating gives CASSLYEDRGPNEQFF.

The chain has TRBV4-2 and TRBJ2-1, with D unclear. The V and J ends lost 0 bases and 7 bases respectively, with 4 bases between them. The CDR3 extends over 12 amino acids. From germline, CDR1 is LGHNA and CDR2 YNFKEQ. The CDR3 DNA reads TGTGCCAGCAGCCAAGATGTGAATGAGCAGTTCTTC. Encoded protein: CASSQDVNEQFF.

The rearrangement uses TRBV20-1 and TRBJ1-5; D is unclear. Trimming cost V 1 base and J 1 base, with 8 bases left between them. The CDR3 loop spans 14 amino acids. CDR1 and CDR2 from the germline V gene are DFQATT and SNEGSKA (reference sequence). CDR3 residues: CSARGGWSNQPQHF. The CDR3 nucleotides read TGCAGTGCTAGAGGGGGTTGGAGCAATCAGCCCCAGCATTTT.

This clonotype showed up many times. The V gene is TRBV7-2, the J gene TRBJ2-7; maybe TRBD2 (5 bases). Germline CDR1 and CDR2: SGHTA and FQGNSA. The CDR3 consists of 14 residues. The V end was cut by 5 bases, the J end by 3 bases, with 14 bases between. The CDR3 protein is CASSLGLSLYEQYF. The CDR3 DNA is TGTGCCAGCAGCCTCGGACTGTCCCTCTACGAGCAGTACTTC.

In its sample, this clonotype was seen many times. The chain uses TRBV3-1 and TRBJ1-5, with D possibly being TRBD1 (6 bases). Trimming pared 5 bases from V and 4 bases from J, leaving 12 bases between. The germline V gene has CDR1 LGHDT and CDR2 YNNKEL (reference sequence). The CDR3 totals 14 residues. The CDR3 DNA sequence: TGTGCCAGCAGCACCAGGGGAAGGAATCAGCCCCAGCATTTT. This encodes CASSTRGRNQPQHF. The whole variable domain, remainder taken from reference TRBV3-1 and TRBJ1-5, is DTAVSQTPKYLVTQMGNDKSIKCEQNLGHDTMYWYKQDSKKFLKIMFSYNNKELIINETVPNRFSPKSPDKAHLNLHINSLELGDSAVYFCASSTRGRNQPQHFGDGTRLSIL.

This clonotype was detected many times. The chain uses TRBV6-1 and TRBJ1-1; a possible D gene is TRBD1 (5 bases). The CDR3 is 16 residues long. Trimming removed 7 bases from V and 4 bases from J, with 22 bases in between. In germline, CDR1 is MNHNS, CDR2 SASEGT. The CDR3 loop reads CASTWAPRRGSTEAFF. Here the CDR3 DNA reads TGTGCCAGCACCTGGGCGCCCAGACGGGGGAGCACTGAAGCTTTCTTT.

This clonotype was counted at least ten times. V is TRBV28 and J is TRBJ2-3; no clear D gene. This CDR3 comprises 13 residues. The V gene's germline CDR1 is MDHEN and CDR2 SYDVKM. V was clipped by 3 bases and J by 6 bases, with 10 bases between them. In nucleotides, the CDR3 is TGTGCCAGCAGTTTTTCAAACAAGGATACGCAGTATTTT. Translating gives CASSFSNKDTQYF.